This T cell receptor (beta chain) was documented in a study of cytomegalovirus exposure and HLA in healthy donors. Study-level findings and limits: Associated with cytomegalovirus, according to the listing, were around 160 TCR beta chains.

Comments on this clone: The target antigen is unknown.

The PCR was carried out with 60 Vbeta primers and 13 Jbeta primers. Some clones are missing from TCRdb's copy, which holds only in-frame ones; the method was immunoSEQ multiplex PCR. The sample lists 150,000 to 200,000 clones, more than 70% occurring once. The CDR3 extends over 11 amino acids. Trimming shortened V by 3 bases and J by 3 bases, and 6 bases separated the two germline ends. CDR1 GTSNPN and CDR2 SVGIG come from the germline V gene (reference sequence). Source material: PBMCs. The rearrangement links TRBV30 to TRBJ2-7; D gene unclear. The sequence came from a man aged 60-69 years in good health and CMV-seronegative. The CDR3: CAWRADYEQYF. The CDR3 DNA is TGTGCCTGGAGGGCGGACTACGAGCAGTACTTC. Based on the CDR3 plus reference TRBV30 and TRBJ2-7, the full variable domain is SQTIHQWPATLVQPVGSPLSLECTVEGTSNPNLYWYRQAAGRGLQLLFYSVGIGQISSEVPQNLSASRPQDRQFILSSKKLLLSDSGFYLCAWRADYEQYFGPGTRLTVT.